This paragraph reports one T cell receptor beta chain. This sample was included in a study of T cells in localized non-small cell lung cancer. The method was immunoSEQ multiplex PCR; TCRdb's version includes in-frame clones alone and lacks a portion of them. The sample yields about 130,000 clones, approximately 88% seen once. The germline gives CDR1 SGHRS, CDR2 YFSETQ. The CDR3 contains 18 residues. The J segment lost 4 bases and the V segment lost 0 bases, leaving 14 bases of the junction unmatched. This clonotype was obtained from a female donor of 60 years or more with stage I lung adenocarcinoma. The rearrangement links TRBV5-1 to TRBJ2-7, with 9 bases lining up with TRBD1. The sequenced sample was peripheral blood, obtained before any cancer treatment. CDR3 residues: CASSLAVGPGQGSYEQYF. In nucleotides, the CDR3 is TGCGCCAGCAGCTTGGCGGTAGGACCGGGACAGGGTTCGTACGAGCAGTACTTC.